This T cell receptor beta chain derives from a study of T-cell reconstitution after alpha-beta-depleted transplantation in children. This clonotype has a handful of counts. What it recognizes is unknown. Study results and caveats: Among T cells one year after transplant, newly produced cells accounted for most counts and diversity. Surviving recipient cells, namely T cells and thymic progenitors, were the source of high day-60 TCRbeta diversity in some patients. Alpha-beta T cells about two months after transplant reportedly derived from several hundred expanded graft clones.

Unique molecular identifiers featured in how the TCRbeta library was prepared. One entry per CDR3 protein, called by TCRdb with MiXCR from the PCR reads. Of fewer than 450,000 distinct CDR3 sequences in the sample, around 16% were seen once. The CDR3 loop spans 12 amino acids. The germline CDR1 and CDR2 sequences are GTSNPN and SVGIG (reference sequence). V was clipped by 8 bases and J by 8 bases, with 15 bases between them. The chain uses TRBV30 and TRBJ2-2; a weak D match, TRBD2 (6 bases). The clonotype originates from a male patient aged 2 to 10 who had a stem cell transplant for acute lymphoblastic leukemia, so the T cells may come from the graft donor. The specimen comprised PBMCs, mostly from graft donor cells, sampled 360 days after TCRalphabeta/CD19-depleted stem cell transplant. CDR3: CAHTPRGGELFF. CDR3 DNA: TGTGCCCATACTCCGCGGGGTGGGGAGCTGTTTTTT.